This TCR beta chain derives from a study of radiotherapy plus CTLA-4 blockade in lung cancer. Overall study context: An objective response was seen in 18% of patients, and disease control in about 30%.

TCRdb's table, derived via immunoSEQ multiplex PCR, lists solely in-frame clones and lacks some. The sample contains 100,000 to 150,000 clones, roughly 80% of which appear only once. After removal of 0 bases from V and 2 bases from J, the junction contained 9 bases not matched to a gene. Germline CDR1 reads SGHDT; CDR2 reads YYEEEE. This CDR3 has 17 residues. Focal radiation and CTLA-4 blockade (ipilimumab) were tested in chemo-refractory metastatic non-small-cell lung cancer patients. The specimen comprised peripheral blood, sampled from a patient treated with radiotherapy plus ipilimumab. The chain has TRBV5-6 and TRBJ2-3; 7 bases match TRBD2. The receptor was derived from a human donor with non-small cell lung cancer who had a partial response to radiotherapy plus ipilimumab. CDR3 amino acids: CASSLAGLAEYTDTQYF. In nucleotides, the CDR3 is TGTGCCAGCAGCTTGGCCGGTCTAGCGGAATACACAGATACGCAGTATTTT.